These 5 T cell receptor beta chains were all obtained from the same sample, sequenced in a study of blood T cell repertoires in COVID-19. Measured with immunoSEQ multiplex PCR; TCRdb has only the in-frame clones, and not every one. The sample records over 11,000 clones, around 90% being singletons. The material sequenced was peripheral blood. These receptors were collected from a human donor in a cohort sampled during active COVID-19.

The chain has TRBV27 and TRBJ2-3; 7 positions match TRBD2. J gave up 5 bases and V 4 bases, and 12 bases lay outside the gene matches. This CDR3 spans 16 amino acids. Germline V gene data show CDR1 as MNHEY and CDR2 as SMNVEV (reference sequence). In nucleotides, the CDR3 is TGTGCCAGCAGTTCGTCCGGGACTACCTTACGAGATACGCAGTATTTT. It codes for CASSSSGTTLRDTQYF.

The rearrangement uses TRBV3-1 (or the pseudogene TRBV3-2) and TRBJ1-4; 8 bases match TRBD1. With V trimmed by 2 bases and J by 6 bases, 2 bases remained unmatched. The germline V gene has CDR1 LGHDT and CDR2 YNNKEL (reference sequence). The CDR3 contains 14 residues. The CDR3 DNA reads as TGTGCCAGCAGCCAACAGGGGGCGGATGAAAAACTGTTTTTT. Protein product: CASSQQGADEKLFF.

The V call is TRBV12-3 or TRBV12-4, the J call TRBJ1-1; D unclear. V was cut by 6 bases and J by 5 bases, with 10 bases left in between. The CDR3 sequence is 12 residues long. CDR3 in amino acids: CASSPAGTEAFF. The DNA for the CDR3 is TGTGCCAGCAGCCCCGCAGGTACTGAAGCTTTCTTT.

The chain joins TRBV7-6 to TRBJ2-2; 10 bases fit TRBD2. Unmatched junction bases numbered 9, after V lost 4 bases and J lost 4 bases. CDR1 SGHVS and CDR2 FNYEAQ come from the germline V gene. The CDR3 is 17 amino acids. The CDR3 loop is CASSSQREGPGTGELFF. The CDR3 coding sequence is TGTGCCAGCAGCTCACAGCGGGAGGGCCCGGGCACCGGGGAGCTGTTTTTT.

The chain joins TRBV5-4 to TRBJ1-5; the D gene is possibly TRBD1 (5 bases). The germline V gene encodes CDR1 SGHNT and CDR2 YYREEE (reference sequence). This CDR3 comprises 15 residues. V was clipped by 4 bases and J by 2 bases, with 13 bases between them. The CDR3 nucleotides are TGTGCCAGCAGCAACCAGGGTGTGGGCAATCAGCCCCAGCATTTT. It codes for CASSNQGVGNQPQHF.